The rows below give T cell receptor beta chains drawn from one sample of a study of yellow fever vaccine responses in identical twins. One entry per CDR3 protein, called by TCRdb with MiXCR from the RT-PCR reads. The sample lists about 20,000 distinct CDR3 sequences, roughly three quarters occurring once. The sample in question was T cells from blood (PBMCs), unsorted or a sorted subset (not recorded which), obtained before or after yellow fever vaccination (not recorded which). Source of these receptors: a woman aged 18-29 years who received the yellow fever vaccine. The conserved cysteine and the conserved F or W are not part of the CDR3 here. D genes are given only for firm matches.

TRBV12-3/TRBV12-4	TRBD1	TRBJ2-1	ASRQGETTYNEQF
TRBV10-1	TRBD1	TRBJ1-5	ASSESGQGDQPQH
TRBV6-1	TRBD2	TRBJ2-7	ATEKAAGGPSYEQY
TRBV3-1	.	TRBJ1-1	ASSQGGWDGTEAF
TRBV24-1	.	TRBJ1-5	ATSDLDWPQH
TRBV10-1	TRBD1	TRBJ1-2	ASKGTGEGYT
TRBV13	TRBD1	TRBJ1-2	ASRPTGGGYGYT
TRBV11-3	TRBD2	TRBJ2-1	ASRSTSGRTLGQF
TRBV3-1	.	TRBJ1-1	ASSLWAGGDTEAF
TRBV11-1	.	TRBJ2-2	ASSLSESSNTGELF
TRBV29-1	.	TRBJ2-1	SVGAHSPNNEQF
TRBV24-1	.	TRBJ2-5	ATSDPGTLGETQY
TRBV5-1	TRBD2	TRBJ2-5	ASSPGLAGGTTQETQY